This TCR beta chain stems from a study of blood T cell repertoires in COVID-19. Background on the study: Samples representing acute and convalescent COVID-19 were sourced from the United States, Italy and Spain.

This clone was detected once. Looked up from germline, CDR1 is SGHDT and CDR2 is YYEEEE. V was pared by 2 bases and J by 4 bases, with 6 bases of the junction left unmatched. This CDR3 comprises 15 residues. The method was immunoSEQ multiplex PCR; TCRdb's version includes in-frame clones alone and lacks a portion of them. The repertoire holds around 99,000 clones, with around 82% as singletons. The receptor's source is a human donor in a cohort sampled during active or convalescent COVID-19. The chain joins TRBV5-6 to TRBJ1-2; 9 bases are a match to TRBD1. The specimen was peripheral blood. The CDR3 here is CASSLPGQGIYGYTF. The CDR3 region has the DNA TGTGCCAGCAGCTTACCGGGACAGGGAATCTATGGCTACACCTTC.